These 15 T cell receptor beta chains originate from one sample sequenced in a study of T cell responses to AZD1222 COVID-19 vaccine (dated by TCRdb to the early 2020s). This specimen's time point label, per the study, means: baseline before first vaccination. Library prep was done by the immunoSEQ multiplex PCR assay. In its TCRdb copy, this immuneACCESS table keeps in-frame sequences only and misses some clones. Where compared with another copy, unresolved V genes explain less than half of these, and the others have no known cause. For this sample the table gives 110,000 to 150,000 clones, of which 85% to 95% were detected only once. Approximately 9% of the sample is taken by the ten largest. The material sequenced was peripheral blood, taken on day 0 of AZD1222 vaccination. These receptors originate from an adult in good health.

This clone was observed a single time. The chain couples TRBV6-6 to TRBJ1-1; no definite D call. The CDR3 is 14 amino acids. Trimming took off 4 bases at V and 5 bases at J, with 14 bases between the two ends. Germline CDR1 and CDR2: MNHNY and SVGAGI (reference sequence). The CDR3, as DNA: TGTGCCAGCAGTTTGCCCTTCCTGGGAACTGAAGCTTTCTTT. As protein: CASSLPFLGTEAFF.

The chain employs TRBV7-8 and TRBJ1-5; D is uncertain. The CDR3 loop spans 13 amino acids. The germline V gene encodes CDR1 SGHVS and CDR2 FQNEAQ. Trimming removed 2 bases from V and 7 bases from J, with 9 bases in between. The CDR3 sequence: CASSLMVPQPQHF. CDR3 DNA sequence: TGTGCCAGCAGCTTAATGGTCCCGCAGCCCCAGCATTTT.

The V and J genes are TRBV28 and TRBJ2-1; D remains ambiguous. Germline CDR1 and CDR2: MDHEN and SYDVKM. The CDR3 has 12 residues. V was pared by 8 bases and J by 1 base, with 6 bases between. CDR3 region: CASQVSYNEQFF. CDR3 DNA: TGTGCCAGCCAGGTATCCTACAATGAGCAGTTCTTC.

The V gene is TRBV6-5, the J gene TRBJ1-6; 10 bases line up with TRBD1. The V gene end was trimmed by 2 bases and the J gene end by 12 bases; junction bases not matched to a gene: 7. This CDR3 is built from 15 residues. Germline values: CDR1 MNHEY, CDR2 SVGAGI. Here the CDR3 reads CASSYDGQGGIPLHF. The CDR3 DNA is TGTGCCAGCAGTTACGACGGACAGGGGGGCATACCCCTCCACTTT.

The rearrangement links TRBV27 to TRBJ1-1, with D perhaps TRBD1 (5 bases). The V and J ends lost 6 bases and 5 bases respectively, with 16 bases between them. CDR3 length: 14 residues. CDR1 is MNHEY and CDR2 is SMNVEV in the germline V gene (reference sequence). This chain's CDR3 is CASSPRGGRTEAFF. CDR3 DNA: TGTGCCAGCAGCCCCCGGGGGGGGAGGACTGAAGCTTTCTTT.

The chain employs TRBV6-1 and TRBJ1-2; tentative D call: TRBD1 (6 bases). Between the trimmed V and J ends, which lost 1 base and 8 bases, there was a span of 14 bases. This CDR3 spans 14 amino acids. Germline lookup yields CDR1 MNHNS and CDR2 SASEGT. The CDR3 DNA reads as TGTGCCAGCAGTGAAGGGTGGACAGCCGGGGGCTACACCTTC. Translated: CASSEGWTAGGYTF.

This clone has only one observation. The chain links TRBV27 to TRBJ2-1; D is ambiguous. The CDR3 covers 14 residues. CDR1 is MNHEY and CDR2 is SMNVEV in the germline V gene (reference sequence). Trimming shortened V by 5 bases and J by 2 bases, and 10 bases separated the two germline ends. For the CDR3, the DNA is TGTGCCAGCAGTAGGACGGCAGCCTACAATGAGCAGTTCTTC. It yields the protein CASSRTAAYNEQFF.

This rearrangement joins TRBV30 to TRBJ2-2, with no clear D. The V gene lost 2 bases and the J gene lost 8 bases, with 12 bases spanning the gap. This CDR3 contains 13 residues. The germline CDR1 and CDR2 sequences are GTSNPN and SVGIG (reference sequence). As DNA, the CDR3 is TGTGCCTGGAGTCCCGGCTGGCTGGGGGAGCTGTTTTTT. Translated: CAWSPGWLGELFF.

This clone was found a few times. The DNA of the CDR3 is TGTGCCAGCACACAGGGAAATGAAGCTTTCTTT. Its protein is CASTQGNEAFF. The V call is TRBV12-3 or TRBV12-4, the J call TRBJ1-1; maybe TRBD1 (6 bases). This CDR3 is built from 11 residues. V dropped 7 bases and J dropped 7 bases, with 10 bases sitting between them.

This chain connects TRBV5-6 to TRBJ1-3, with a weak D call TRBD1 (6 bases). This CDR3 spans 15 amino acids. Deletions cut 0 bases from V and 4 bases from J, with 11 bases between. Germline loops: CDR1 SGHDT, CDR2 YYEEEE. The CDR3 protein is CASSLAGTRGNTIYF. The CDR3 DNA sequence: TGTGCCAGCAGCTTGGCCGGGACAAGAGGAAACACCATATATTTT.

The gene calls are TRBV5-1 and TRBJ1-2, with 10 bases identical to TRBD1. Germline values: CDR1 SGHRS, CDR2 YFSETQ. V lost 3 bases to trimming and J lost 3 bases; unmatched junction nucleotides: 5. CDR3 length: 15 residues. DNA of the CDR3: TGCGCCAGCAGCTCCTGGACAGGGGGGGACTATGGCTACACCTTC. Translated, it gives CASSSWTGGDYGYTF.

The chain couples TRBV6-5 to TRBJ1-2, with 7 bases aligning to TRBD1. The trim removed 6 bases at V and 8 bases at J, leaving 6 bases unmatched. The CDR3 has 12 residues. Germline V lookup: CDR1 MNHEY, CDR2 SVGAGI. The CDR3 sequence: CASRRQGGGYTF. The CDR3 bases are TGTGCCAGCAGAAGACAGGGAGGGGGCTACACCTTC.

This chain links TRBV14 with TRBJ2-7, with 8 bases matching TRBD2. Germline CDR1 reads SGHDN; CDR2 reads FVKESK. With V trimmed by 6 bases and J by 3 bases, 7 bases remained unmatched. There are 14 residues in the CDR3. The CDR3 DNA follows: TGTGCCAGCAGAGAGAGCGGGGGTAACTACGAGCAGTACTTC. Residues: CASRESGGNYEQYF.

This chain joins TRBV6-6 and TRBJ2-1, with D unresolved. CDR3 size: 14 residues. Trimming pared 5 bases from V and 0 bases from J, leaving 8 bases between. Germline V CDR1 and CDR2: MNHNY, SVGAGI (reference sequence). In DNA, the CDR3 is TGTGCCAGCAGTGTACAAGGCTCCTACAATGAGCAGTTCTTC. It translates to CASSVQGSYNEQFF.

The chain links TRBV5-1 to TRBJ2-1; 14 positions agree with TRBD2. V was clipped by 2 bases and J by 8 bases; unmatched bases: 3. The CDR3 loop spans 15 amino acids. Germline loops: CDR1 SGHRS, CDR2 YFSETQ. In nucleotides, the CDR3 is TGCGCCAGCAGCTTCCCGGGACTAGCGGGGGATGAGCAGTTCTTC. This translates into CASSFPGLAGDEQFF.